Listed here is a single TCR beta chain. As yet, its antigen is unknown. Using a J-beta primer mix together with a sample-barcoded 5' primer, a second PCR was run for about 6 to 11 cycles. Via MiXCR, TCRdb re-called the 5' RACE reads, giving one row per CDR3 protein. The top ten clones hold 20% of a sample with roughly 790,000 distinct CDR3 sequences, roughly 44% of them seen once. These data come from a study of blood T cells in healthy people across ages. Findings of the study overall: The authors considered diversity estimates from one million T cells to be underestimates. Age advanced and TCR beta diversity per million T cells fell, roughly linearly.

Peripheral blood samples of around 9.8 milliliters were drawn from each donor. V lost 3 bases and J lost 10, with 18 bases in between. CDR3 length equals 13 residues. Germline lookup yields CDR1 DFQATT and CDR2 SNEGSKA (reference sequence). The sequence derives from a woman aged 60-70 years in good health. The sample was blood. This chain connects TRBV20-1 to TRBJ1-2; D gene unclear. In DNA, the CDR3 is TGCAGTGCTAGGTATAACCCACGGAATGACTACACCTTC. Translating gives CSARYNPRNDYTF.